A selection of T cell receptor beta chains follows, all from one sample in a study of blood T cell repertoires in COVID-19. Using immunoSEQ multiplex PCR, the repertoire was profiled, and TCRdb retains in-frame clones only, with some absent. The sample includes more than 85,000 clones, about 86% of them seen just once. Sequenced input: peripheral blood. Source of these receptors: a man of 80 years or more with acute or convalescent COVID-19. Each CDR3 is given with its conserved first and last residue. A D gene is named only where the DNA matches it firmly. The size field is filled for only some rows; it gives once, few, many or a size class.

V: TRBV29-1
size: NA
J: TRBJ2-5
D: NA
DNA: TGCAGCGTGACCACAGGGACAGAGACCCAGTACTTC
CDR3: CSVTTGTETQYF

V: TRBV29-1
size: NA
J: TRBJ1-1
D: NA
DNA: TGCAGCGTTGAAAAGGCGCGGGCGGGGAACACTGAAGCTTTCTTT
CDR3: CSVEKARAGNTEAFF

V: TRBV28
size: NA
J: TRBJ1-6
D: NA
DNA: TGTGCCAGCAGTTTCGGAGGGGTCTCCTATAATTCACCCCTCCACTTT
CDR3: CASSFGGVSYNSPLHF

V: TRBV13
size: NA
J: TRBJ2-3
D: NA
DNA: TGTGCCACCGGGGTCGGGGTTTCGCCTACGCAGTATTTT
CDR3: CATGVGVSPTQYF

V: TRBV3-1/TRBV3-2
size: few
J: TRBJ1-5
D: TRBD1
DNA: TGTGCCAGCAGCCAACAGGGGGCGAGGCAGCCCCAGCATTTT
CDR3: CASSQQGARQPQHF

V: TRBV18
size: NA
J: TRBJ1-1
D: TRBD1
DNA: TGTGCCAGCTCACCAAAGACAGGGGACACTGAAGCTTTCTTT
CDR3: CASSPKTGDTEAFF

V: TRBV30
size: NA
J: TRBJ2-1
D: TRBD2
DNA: TGTGCCCGGACTAGCGGGAGGCTTAGCTCCTACAATGAGCAGTTCTTC
CDR3: CARTSGRLSSYNEQFF

V: TRBV7-9
size: NA
J: TRBJ1-6
D: NA
DNA: TGTGCCAGCAGCTTAGTAGCCCAAACGCCCCTCCACTTT
CDR3: CASSLVAQTPLHF

V: TRBV7-9
size: NA
J: TRBJ1-4
D: NA
DNA: TGTGCCAGCAGCTCCGGGGACTCTAAACTGTTTTTT
CDR3: CASSSGDSKLFF

V: TRBV7-9
size: NA
J: TRBJ2-3
D: TRBD2
DNA: TGTGCCAGCAGCCCGACTAGCGGGAATGATGCAGATACGCAGTATTTT
CDR3: CASSPTSGNDADTQYF

V: TRBV3-1/TRBV3-2
size: NA
J: TRBJ1-1
D: NA
DNA: TGTGCCAGCAGCTTTACACAGAACACTGAAGCTTTCTTT
CDR3: CASSFTQNTEAFF

V: TRBV9
size: once
J: TRBJ1-2
D: TRBD1
DNA: TGTGCCAGCAGCGCAGCAGCTTACAGGGGTGGAAATTTCTATGGCTACACCTTC
CDR3: CASSAAAYRGGNFYGYTF

V: TRBV27
size: NA
J: TRBJ2-7
D: NA
DNA: TGTGCCAGCAGTTTAAGGGACGGGGGAACCTACGAGCAGTACTTC
CDR3: CASSLRDGGTYEQYF

V: TRBV30
size: NA
J: TRBJ2-2
D: NA
DNA: TGTGCCTGGAGTGTAGCGGACACCGGGGAGCTGTTTTTT
CDR3: CAWSVADTGELFF

V: TRBV12-3/TRBV12-4
size: NA
J: TRBJ1-2
D: NA
DNA: TGTGCCAGCACTGATCAGGGACTCGGCTACACCTTC
CDR3: CASTDQGLGYTF

V: TRBV24-1
size: NA
J: TRBJ2-2
D: TRBD2
DNA: TGTGCCACCAGTGATCCCGCGGGAGATAGGTACACCGGGGAGCTGTTTTTT
CDR3: CATSDPAGDRYTGELFF

V: TRBV4-1
size: NA
J: TRBJ2-7
D: TRBD1
DNA: TGCGCCAGCAGCCAAGGGCAGGGGGCTTACGAGCAGTACTTC
CDR3: CASSQGQGAYEQYF

V: TRBV7-3
size: NA
J: TRBJ2-7
D: NA
DNA: TGTGCCAGCAGCTTTAACAGGGAATACGAGCAGTACTTC
CDR3: CASSFNREYEQYF

V: TRBV14
size: few
J: TRBJ1-1
D: NA
DNA: TGTGCCAGCAGCCATCATACTCAGCGAAACACTGAAGCTTTCTTT
CDR3: CASSHHTQRNTEAFF

V: TRBV4-1
size: NA
J: TRBJ2-7
D: TRBD1
DNA: TGCGCCAGCAGCCAGAGGGACAGAATCTACGAGCAGTACTTC
CDR3: CASSQRDRIYEQYF

V: TRBV28
size: once
J: TRBJ2-7
D: TRBD1
DNA: TGTGCCAGCAGTTTAAGACAGGGGGCGCGAGCGGAGCAGTACTTC
CDR3: CASSLRQGARAEQYF

V: TRBV9
size: NA
J: TRBJ2-2
D: TRBD2
DNA: TGTGCCAGCAGCGTAGCGAGCGGGAGGTACACCGGGGAGCTGTTTTTT
CDR3: CASSVASGRYTGELFF

V: TRBV5-1
size: NA
J: TRBJ1-2
D: TRBD1
DNA: TGCGCCAGCAGCCGAGGGACAGCCAACTATGGCTACACCTTC
CDR3: CASSRGTANYGYTF

V: TRBV4-2
size: NA
J: TRBJ2-7
D: NA
DNA: TGTGCCAGCAGCCAATATGAGAGCTCCTACGAGCAGTACTTC
CDR3: CASSQYESSYEQYF

V: TRBV11-3
size: NA
J: TRBJ1-2
D: TRBD1
DNA: TGTGCCAGCAGCTACCGGGACAGGGGAGACGGCTACACCTTC
CDR3: CASSYRDRGDGYTF

V: TRBV4-3
size: NA
J: TRBJ1-1
D: TRBD1
DNA: TGCGCCAGCAGCCAAGACAGGGGGTTGAACACTGAAGCCTTCTTT
CDR3: CASSQDRGLNTEAFF

V: TRBV5-4
size: NA
J: TRBJ1-3
D: NA
DNA: TGTGCCAGCAGCTTGGACCCAGGCTATGCCGGAAACACCATATATTTT
CDR3: CASSLDPGYAGNTIYF

V: TRBV6-1
size: NA
J: TRBJ1-5
D: TRBD1
DNA: TGTGCCAGCAGTGAATGGGGACAGGGAACTCAGCCCCAGCATTTT
CDR3: CASSEWGQGTQPQHF

V: TRBV28
size: NA
J: TRBJ2-7
D: NA
DNA: TGTGCCAGCAGTTTATGGTCCTCTTACGAGCAGTACTTC
CDR3: CASSLWSSYEQYF

V: TRBV27
size: NA
J: TRBJ1-5
D: TRBD1
DNA: TGTGCCAGCAGTTTAATCGGACAGGCTTTCAATCAGCCCCAGCATTTT
CDR3: CASSLIGQAFNQPQHF

V: TRBV11-2
size: NA
J: TRBJ1-1
D: NA
DNA: TGTGCCAGCAGCTTAGTTCGCAGCCCAGGAACTGAAGCTTTCTTT
CDR3: CASSLVRSPGTEAFF

V: TRBV5-1
size: NA
J: TRBJ2-3
D: NA
DNA: TGCGCCAGCAGGTTGCGTAGTAGCACAGATACGCAGTATTTT
CDR3: CASRLRSSTDTQYF

V: TRBV19
size: NA
J: TRBJ1-2
D: TRBD1
DNA: TGTGCCAGCCGGGACAGTCATAACGGCTACACCTTC
CDR3: CASRDSHNGYTF

V: TRBV11-2
size: NA
J: TRBJ2-1
D: NA
DNA: TGTGCCAGCAGCCTACAGGAGTACAATGAGCAGTTCTTC
CDR3: CASSLQEYNEQFF

V: TRBV7-9
size: NA
J: TRBJ1-2
D: NA
DNA: TGTGCCAGCAGCTTAGTATCGGGGAACGGCTACACCTTC
CDR3: CASSLVSGNGYTF

V: TRBV18
size: NA
J: TRBJ2-7
D: NA
DNA: TGTGCCAGCTCACCACGTAGCGCCTACGAGCAGTACTTC
CDR3: CASSPRSAYEQYF

V: TRBV18
size: NA
J: TRBJ1-2
D: NA
DNA: TGTGCCAGCTCACCAGGGCAAGCTAACTATGGCTACACCTTC
CDR3: CASSPGQANYGYTF

V: TRBV6-5
size: NA
J: TRBJ2-1
D: NA
DNA: TGTGCCAGCAGCCGAACCCGGGCAGGGATAAATGAGCAGTTCTTC
CDR3: CASSRTRAGINEQFF

V: TRBV18
size: few
J: TRBJ1-1
D: NA
DNA: TGTGCCAGCTCGCAAGGACAGAGTAACACTGAAGCTTTCTTT
CDR3: CASSQGQSNTEAFF

V: TRBV28
size: NA
J: TRBJ1-6
D: TRBD1
DNA: TGTGCCAGCGGTCGGACAGGGCTGAGCTCCTATAATTCACCCCTCCACTTT
CDR3: CASGRTGLSSYNSPLHF

V: TRBV4-3
size: NA
J: TRBJ2-3
D: NA
DNA: TGCGCCAGCAGCCAACTGACTTACACAGATACGCAGTATTTT
CDR3: CASSQLTYTDTQYF

V: TRBV27
size: NA
J: TRBJ2-5
D: NA
DNA: TGTGCCAGCAGTTTGATAGGGGCTCGGGAGACCCAGTACTTC
CDR3: CASSLIGARETQYF

V: TRBV28
size: NA
J: TRBJ2-5
D: NA
DNA: TGTGCCAGCAGTTTGGTCAGGGTGGCGGAGACCCAGTACTTC
CDR3: CASSLVRVAETQYF

V: TRBV12-3/TRBV12-4
size: once
J: TRBJ1-1
D: NA
DNA: TGTGCCAGCAGTTTCCAGGGTTTCACTGAAGCTTTCTTT
CDR3: CASSFQGFTEAFF

V: TRBV28
size: NA
J: TRBJ1-2
D: TRBD1
DNA: TGTGCCAGCAGCACAGGGGGTGGCGGCTACACCTTC
CDR3: CASSTGGGGYTF

V: TRBV29-1
size: NA
J: TRBJ2-2
D: NA
DNA: TGCAGCGGGTGCAGGGACACCGGGGAGCTGTTTTTT
CDR3: CSGCRDTGELFF

V: TRBV6-1
size: NA
J: TRBJ1-4
D: TRBD1
DNA: TGTGCCAGCAGTGTTATGACAGGGGCCACTAATGAAAAACTGTTTTTT
CDR3: CASSVMTGATNEKLFF

V: TRBV5-1
size: NA
J: TRBJ2-5
D: TRBD2
DNA: TGCGCCAGCACCGTAGCGGGAATGTACCAAGAGACCCAGTACTTC
CDR3: CASTVAGMYQETQYF

V: TRBV19
size: NA
J: TRBJ1-1
D: TRBD1
DNA: TGTGCCAGTACTCTCTCAGGGGGCTTGGGTGAAGCTTTCTTT
CDR3: CASTLSGGLGEAFF

V: TRBV28
size: NA
J: TRBJ2-7
D: NA
DNA: TGTGCCAGCAGTTTATTGACTGCGGGATCCTACGAGCAGTACTTC
CDR3: CASSLLTAGSYEQYF

V: TRBV11-2
size: NA
J: TRBJ2-7
D: TRBD2
DNA: TGTGCCAGCAGCTCCACCCGGGCTAGCGGGCTCTACGAGCAGTACTTC
CDR3: CASSSTRASGLYEQYF

V: TRBV5-4
size: NA
J: TRBJ1-2
D: NA
DNA: TGTGCCAGCAGCTTGGGACAGGTATATGGCTACACCTTC
CDR3: CASSLGQVYGYTF

V: TRBV2
size: NA
J: TRBJ2-2
D: TRBD1
DNA: TGTGCCAGCAGTGCAAGGACAGGGTACACCGGGGAGCTGTTTTTT
CDR3: CASSARTGYTGELFF

V: TRBV5-6
size: few
J: TRBJ1-5
D: NA
DNA: TGTGCCAGCAGCCTGTCCCGGGGGAGCAATCAGCCCCAGCATTTT
CDR3: CASSLSRGSNQPQHF

V: TRBV5-6
size: NA
J: TRBJ2-2
D: NA
DNA: TGTGCCAGCAGCTTGATTTCCGGAGGGACGAACACCGGGGAGCTGTTTTTT
CDR3: CASSLISGGTNTGELFF

V: TRBV18
size: few
J: TRBJ1-5
D: NA
DNA: TGTGCCAGCTCACCAATGGGGGCAGGCAATCAGCCCCAGCATTTT
CDR3: CASSPMGAGNQPQHF

V: TRBV11-2
size: NA
J: TRBJ2-7
D: TRBD2
DNA: TGTGCCAGCAGCTTAATTACCCCTCTTAGCGGGCCGAGCTCCTACGAGCAGTACTTC
CDR3: CASSLITPLSGPSSYEQYF

V: TRBV30
size: NA
J: TRBJ1-6
D: NA
DNA: TGTGCCTGGAGTGTACTAGGGTATAATTCACCCCTCCACTTT
CDR3: CAWSVLGYNSPLHF

V: TRBV30
size: NA
J: TRBJ2-1
D: TRBD2
DNA: TGTGCCTGGAGCGCCCTGGGACTAGCAGGAAATGAGCAGTTCTTC
CDR3: CAWSALGLAGNEQFF